This passage covers 28 T cell receptor beta chains from one sample sequenced in a study of OX40 agonist ivuxolimab in advanced cancers. Using immunoSEQ multiplex PCR, the repertoire was profiled, and TCRdb retains in-frame clones only, with some absent. The table has roughly 90,000 clones, under 95% seen once. The sample in question was CD4+ or CD8+ T cells sorted from blood, obtained in a trial of the OX40 agonist ivuxolimab. All receptors come from an adult with an advanced solid tumor such as melanoma, head and neck, liver or kidney cancer.

The chain links TRBV5-4 to TRBJ1-2; D perhaps matches TRBD1 (5 bases). V dropped 2 bases and J dropped 10 bases, with 9 bases sitting between them. This CDR3 region has 11 residues. Germline CDR1 SGHNT, CDR2 YYREEE (reference sequence). The CDR3 nucleotides read TGTGCCAGCAGCTTTGCGGGGGTCTACACCTTC. It yields the protein CASSFAGVYTF.

This chain uses TRBV7-2 with TRBJ1-2, with D possibly being TRBD1 (5 bases). Per the germline V gene, CDR1 is SGHTA and CDR2 is FQGNSA. V gave up 2 bases and J gave up 4 bases, with 14 bases separating them. The CDR3 length is 15 residues. CDR3 protein: CASSLSPGRSYGYTF. CDR3 DNA: TGTGCCAGCAGCTTATCCCCGGGACGGAGCTATGGCTACACCTTC.

The chain joins TRBV4-3 to TRBJ2-1, with 11 bases that match TRBD2. CDR3 length equals 16 residues. CDR1 and CDR2 from the germline V gene are LGHNA and YSLEER. V was clipped by 3 bases and J by 6 bases; unmatched bases: 7. The CDR3: CASSQTLAGAANEQFF. The CDR3 nucleotides are TGCGCCAGCAGCCAGACACTAGCGGGAGCAGCCAATGAGCAGTTCTTC.

The V gene is TRBV7-7, the J gene TRBJ2-5; 7 positions agree with TRBD1. With 5 bases clipped from V and 5 bases from J, the junction kept 8 bases outside the gene matches. Germline assignment: CDR1 SSHAT and CDR2 FNYEAQ (reference sequence). CDR3 length equals 14 residues. CDR3 nucleotide sequence: TGTGCCAGCAGCGTTAACAGGGGTGGGGAGACCCAGTACTTC. Its translation: CASSVNRGGETQYF. Combining the CDR3 with reference TRBV7-7 and TRBJ2-5 gives the whole variable domain GAGVSQSPRYKVTKRGQDVTLRCDPISSHATLYWYQQALGQGPEFLTYFNYEAQPDKSGLPSDRFSAERPEGSISTLTIQRTEQRDSAMYRCASSVNRGGETQYFGPGTRLLVL.

This clone was detected once. The chain carries TRBV30 and TRBJ1-2, with D unclear. V lost 4 bases and J lost 8, with 17 bases in between. The CDR3 length is 13 residues. From germline, CDR1 is GTSNPN and CDR2 SVGIG (reference sequence). The CDR3 protein is CAWNPGGPGGYTF. Written as DNA, the CDR3 is TGTGCCTGGAACCCGGGTGGCCCAGGAGGCTACACCTTC.

The rearrangement links TRBV7-2 to TRBJ2-5; D is perhaps TRBD1 (6 bases). V was pared by 3 bases and J by 1 base, with 12 bases between. From germline, CDR1 is SGHTA and CDR2 FQGNSA. The CDR3 length is 15 residues. In DNA, the CDR3 is TGTGCCAGCAGCTTTATAAGGGGGAGCCAAGAGACCCAGTACTTC. Amino acids: CASSFIRGSQETQYF.

The chain couples TRBV4-3 to TRBJ1-1; D possibly corresponds to TRBD1 (6 bases). This CDR3 is built from 14 residues. Looked up from germline, CDR1 is LGHNA and CDR2 is YSLEER. Trimming shortened V by 6 bases and J by 0 bases, and 11 bases separated the two germline ends. The CDR3 sequence is CASSGGRLNTEAFF. CDR3 nucleotide sequence: TGCGCCAGCAGTGGGGGGCGCCTGAACACTGAAGCTTTCTTT.

The chain employs TRBV7-2 and TRBJ1-1; D is perhaps TRBD1 (5 bases). This CDR3 contains 16 residues. Germline CDR1 and CDR2: SGHTA and FQGNSA. V lost 3 bases to trimming and J lost 0 bases, with 14 bases between them. The chain's CDR3 is CASSFAPPGVNTEAFF. The DNA for the CDR3 is TGTGCCAGCAGCTTCGCCCCCCCGGGGGTGAACACTGAAGCTTTCTTT.

V usage is TRBV5-5 and J usage is TRBJ1-2, with no clear D. This CDR3 has 15 residues. V lost 3 bases, J lost 3 bases, and 15 bases lay in between. Germline lookup yields CDR1 SGHKS and CDR2 YYEKEE (reference sequence). CDR3 region: CASSWVVSVDYGYTF. The CDR3 DNA reads TGTGCCAGCAGCTGGGTGGTTTCCGTAGACTATGGCTACACCTTC.

This clone has a handful of counts. The chain couples TRBV11-2 to TRBJ2-2; no definite D call. Germline V gene sequence: CDR1 SGHAT, CDR2 FQNNGV. There are 14 residues in the CDR3. V lost 5 bases to trimming and J lost 5 bases, with 12 bases between them. The CDR3 bases are TGTGCCAGCAGCCTTTTAGGGTCGACCGGGGAGCTGTTTTTT. It yields the protein CASSLLGSTGELFF.

The chain has TRBV6-5 and TRBJ2-4, with a weak D call TRBD2 (7 bases). The CDR3 runs 15 residues. The V gene's germline CDR1 is MNHEY and CDR2 SVGAGI. Trimming removed 4 bases from V and 4 bases from J, with 14 bases in between. CDR3 amino acids: CASSSAGAGKNIQYF. The CDR3 bases are TGTGCCAGCAGTTCGGCGGGGGCAGGGAAAAACATTCAGTACTTC.

The chain recombines TRBV7-2 with TRBJ2-5, with D possibly matching TRBD1 (6 bases). Germline V lookup: CDR1 SGHTA, CDR2 FQGNSA. V lost 0 bases to trimming and J lost 4 bases, with 15 bases between them. This CDR3 has 16 amino acids. This CDR3 reads CASSLAGTPGGETQYF. In DNA form, the CDR3 reads TGTGCCAGCAGCTTAGCCGGGACACCTGGGGGAGAGACCCAGTACTTC.

This chain links TRBV18 with TRBJ2-5; D ambiguous. The germline V gene has CDR1 KGHSH and CDR2 LQKENI. CDR3 length equals 13 residues. V was shortened by 5 bases and J by 0 bases, with 7 bases between the two germline ends. As DNA, the CDR3 is TGTGCCAGCTCATATGGGTACCAAGAGACCCAGTACTTC. It encodes CASSYGYQETQYF.

This clone appeared many times. V is TRBV12-5 and J is TRBJ2-7; D gene unclear. Germline CDR1 reads LGHNT; CDR2 reads FRNRAP. The CDR3 consists of 12 residues. V lost 1 base, J lost 6 bases, and 7 bases lay in between. The CDR3, as DNA: TGTGCTAGTGGTTTGGAAGTGGGCGAGCAGTACTTC. It translates to CASGLEVGEQYF.

This clone was observed a handful of times. V gene TRBV4-3 combines with J gene TRBJ2-3; D is unresolved. Trimming removed 0 bases at V and 3 bases at J, with 10 bases between. Per the germline V gene, CDR1 is LGHNA and CDR2 is YSLEER. This CDR3 has 15 amino acids. In DNA, the CDR3 is TGCGCCAGCAGCCAAGATCCTTATTTAACAGATACGCAGTATTTT. Translated: CASSQDPYLTDTQYF.

This chain links TRBV1 with TRBJ2-5; TRBD2 was called by the table and not checked on the DNA. TRBV1 is recorded as a pseudogene. The CDR3 totals 16 residues. DNA for the CDR3: TGCACCAGCAGCCCGCGACCGAAAACGGGACAAGAGACCCAGTACTTC. Translated, it gives CTSSPRPKTGQETQYF.

The chain links TRBV19 to TRBJ2-6, with TRBD1 matching 9 bases. The V and J ends lost 5 bases and 5 bases, in that order; junction bases with no gene match: 4. Germline V CDR1 and CDR2: LNHDA, SQIVND (reference sequence). The CDR3 loop spans 15 amino acids. CDR3 region: CASSFTGGRANVLTF. CDR3 DNA sequence: TGTGCCAGTAGTTTCACAGGGGGCCGGGCCAACGTCCTGACTTTC.

CDR3 bases: TGTGCCAGCAGCCAAGGGACTAGCGGGGTATTTAATGAGCAGTTCTTC. As protein: CASSQGTSGVFNEQFF. V and J are TRBV4-2 and TRBJ2-1, with 12 nucleotides matching TRBD2. J was trimmed by 7 bases and V by 1 base; bases with no gene match: 5. CDR1 is LGHNA and CDR2 is YNFKEQ in the germline V gene. This CDR3 spans 16 amino acids.

As DNA, the CDR3 is TGCGCCAGCAGCTTGGGAGGGTTGGACGCCTCTGGGGCCAACGTCCTGACTTTC. The encoded protein is CASSLGGLDASGANVLTF. The rearrangement uses TRBV5-1 and TRBJ2-6; weak D call: TRBD2 (5 bases). Trimming stripped 0 bases from V and 0 bases from J, with 13 bases between. The germline V gene has CDR1 SGHRS and CDR2 YFSETQ. CDR3 length: 18 residues.

The J gene is TRBJ2-5, the V gene TRBV7-2, with 9 bases fitting TRBD1. The CDR3 runs to 15 residues. Trimming took 4 bases from V and 5 from J; bases not matched to a gene: 8. Germline CDR1 reads SGHTA; CDR2 reads FQGNSA. The DNA of the CDR3 is TGTGCCAGCAGCTATGACAGGGGGATGGGGGAGACCCAGTACTTC. Residues: CASSYDRGMGETQYF.

Details on this clone: The identical CDR3 is also encoded by other nucleotide sequences in the sample. The chain recombines TRBV18 with TRBJ1-1; 8 bases are a match to TRBD1. The V and J ends lost 3 bases and 1 base, in that order; junction bases with no gene match: 1. The length of the CDR3 is 14 residues. Germline values: CDR1 KGHSH, CDR2 LQKENI. CDR3 sequence reads: CASSPGQGNTEAFF. The CDR3 nucleotides read TGTGCCAGCTCACCCGGACAGGGGAACACTGAAGCTTTCTTT.

This rearrangement joins TRBV2 to TRBJ1-3; no reliable D call. Deletions cut 4 bases from V and 2 bases from J, with 12 bases between. CDR1 and CDR2 from the germline V gene are SNHLY and FYNNEI. The CDR3 is made up of 15 amino acids. The CDR3 region has the DNA TGTGCCAGCAGTGCCGGGTCCACCACTGGAAACACCATATATTTT. Its protein product is CASSAGSTTGNTIYF.

The rearrangement links TRBV7-2 to TRBJ2-7; 8 bases are shared with TRBD1. CDR1 and CDR2 from the germline V gene are SGHTA and FQGNSA. J gave up 5 bases and V 6 bases, and 12 bases lay outside the gene matches. CDR3 length equals 15 residues. CDR3: CASSRTDRVLNEQYF. In DNA form, the CDR3 reads TGTGCCAGCAGTCGAACGGACAGGGTACTCAACGAGCAGTACTTC.

The V and J genes are TRBV2 and TRBJ2-7; D possibly corresponds to TRBD2 (6 bases). V was pared by 6 bases and J by 5 bases, with 11 bases between. The CDR3 runs 12 residues. CDR1 is SNHLY, CDR2 FYNNEI, per germline. This CDR3 is CASRWRDDEQYF. The CDR3 coding sequence is TGTGCCAGCAGGTGGAGGGACGACGAGCAGTACTTC.

The chain uses TRBV11-2 and TRBJ2-7; D remains ambiguous. CDR3 size: 13 residues. Germline values: CDR1 SGHAT, CDR2 FQNNGV. Trimming pared 3 bases from V and 3 bases from J, leaving 9 bases between. The CDR3 sequence: CASSFNTNYEQYF. The DNA for the CDR3 is TGTGCCAGCAGCTTCAACACGAACTACGAGCAGTACTTC.

As for this clone: This sample also contains other DNA sequences that code for the same CDR3. In nucleotides, the CDR3 is TGTGCCAGCAGTTTAAGGTACGAGCAGTACTTC. This encodes CASSLRYEQYF. This rearrangement joins TRBV28 to TRBJ2-7; D gene ambiguous. This CDR3 contains 11 residues. The germline V gene encodes CDR1 MDHEN and CDR2 SYDVKM. V was shortened by 2 bases and J by 4 bases, with 3 bases between the two germline ends.

The rearrangement links TRBV6-1 to TRBJ1-2; D possibly corresponds to TRBD1 (6 bases). V lost 3 bases, J lost 7 bases, and 12 bases lay in between. Germline CDR1 MNHNS, CDR2 SASEGT. The CDR3 runs to 13 residues. The CDR3 DNA reads TGTGCCAGCAGTGAGGGCAGGGGCGTTGGCTACACCTTC. Its translation: CASSEGRGVGYTF.

The chain joins TRBV7-8 to TRBJ1-5; TRBD1 agrees at 9 bases. The V gene end was trimmed by 2 bases and the J gene end by 2 bases; junction bases not matched to a gene: 7. Germline values: CDR1 SGHVS, CDR2 FQNEAQ. The CDR3 loop spans 17 amino acids. The CDR3: CASSLRGTGRGNQPQHF. DNA of the CDR3: TGTGCCAGCAGCTTAAGGGGGACAGGGCGAGGCAATCAGCCCCAGCATTTT.